Below, one T cell receptor (beta chain) is given with its context. Its specificity is not known. This specimen comes from a study of human T cells and chemical hapten exposure. Whole-study context: An approximately 2 cm by approximately 2 cm inner upper arm patch received 2% DPC for sensitization. Across samples, TCR yields varied, mostly owing to small differences in pooled library volumes.

Study observations and caveats: While controls formed fewer of them, expanded TCRs formed significantly more large CDR3 similarity clusters.

The length of the CDR3 is 14 residues. V was clipped by 1 base and J by 5 bases, with 11 bases between them. Germline CDR1 is MNHEY and CDR2 is SMNVEV (reference sequence). Time point here: pre-sensitization, week 0. The treatment denotes: therapeutic diphenylcyclopropenone sensitization with weekly scalp DPC. TCRdb re-called the RACE reads through MiXCR, storing one row per CDR3 protein. Here the sample spans 85,000 to 120,000 distinct CDR3 sequences, roughly 12% being singletons. The chain combines TRBV27 with TRBJ1-1; perhaps TRBD1 as D (5 bases). This specimen was whole blood, taken in connection with sensitization to the hapten diphenylcyclopropenone (DPC). The receptor comes from a woman aged 50 to 60 with alopecia areata. Some clones in this sample may be carry-over from other donors' samples. CDR3 DNA: TGTGCCAGCAGTTTATTTGGCCGGGGGACTGAAGCTTTCTTT. Translation gives CASSLFGRGTEAFF.